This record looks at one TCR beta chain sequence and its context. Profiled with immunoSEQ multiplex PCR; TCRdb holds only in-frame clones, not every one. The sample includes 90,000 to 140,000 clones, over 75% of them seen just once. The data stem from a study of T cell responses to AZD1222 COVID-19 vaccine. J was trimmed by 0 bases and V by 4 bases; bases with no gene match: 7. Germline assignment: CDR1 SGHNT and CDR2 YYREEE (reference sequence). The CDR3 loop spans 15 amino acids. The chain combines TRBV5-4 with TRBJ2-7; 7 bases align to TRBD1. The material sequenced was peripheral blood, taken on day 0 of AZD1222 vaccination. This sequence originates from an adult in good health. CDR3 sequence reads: CASSRDSVVSYEQYF. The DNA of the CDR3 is TGTGCCAGCAGCAGGGACAGCGTTGTCTCCTACGAGCAGTACTTC.